This paragraph reports one TCR beta chain. These data originate in a study of blood T cell repertoires in COVID-19. Germline-derived CDR1 and CDR2 are DFQATT and SNEGSKA (reference sequence). The CDR3 loop spans 15 amino acids. Trimming removed 3 bases from V and 6 bases from J, with 20 bases in between. The data were produced by immunoSEQ multiplex PCR, yet TCRdb's version contains in-frame clones alone and is incomplete. The sample lists roughly 87,000 clones, around 84% occurring once. Sequenced material: peripheral blood. The rearrangement uses TRBV20-1 and TRBJ1-2, with D tentatively TRBD1 (6 bases). The receptor was derived from a woman aged 60-75 years with acute or convalescent COVID-19. In nucleotides, the CDR3 is TGCAGTGCTAGTTGGGAACAGGGTCGAGGTGATGGCTACACCTTC. It yields the protein CSASWEQGRGDGYTF.